These 23 T cell receptor beta chains were all obtained from the same sample, sequenced in a study of T cell changes during pregnancy in multiple sclerosis. Clones were sequenced by immunoSEQ multiplex PCR, and TCRdb holds only the in-frame ones, with some missing. Of 35,000 or so clones listed, 85% to 95% are singletons. Here the sequenced sample was CD4+ T cells from peripheral blood mononuclear cells, taken in the first trimester of pregnancy. Source of these receptors: a female donor with multiple sclerosis, enrolled in a pregnancy study.

This clone occurred once. The chain employs TRBV7-9 and TRBJ2-7; TRBD2 is a possible D gene (8 bases). The CDR3 extends over 14 amino acids. CDR1 SEHNR and CDR2 FQNEAQ come from the germline V gene (reference sequence). Deletions cut 10 bases from V and 1 base from J, with 17 bases between. Here the CDR3 reads CATTGGGESYEQYF. As DNA, the CDR3 is TGTGCCACTACGGGAGGGGGCGAATCCTACGAGCAGTACTTC.

The chain couples TRBV7-2 to TRBJ1-2, with 7 nucleotides matching TRBD1. The CDR3 has 14 residues. Germline V gene sequence: CDR1 SGHTA, CDR2 FQGNSA. After removal of 4 bases from V and 2 bases from J, the junction contained 4 bases not matched to a gene. The CDR3 loop is CASSSQTGNYGYTF. The DNA for the CDR3 is TGTGCCAGCAGCTCCCAGACAGGGAACTATGGCTACACCTTC.

The rearrangement joins TRBV9 to TRBJ2-1; 8 bases are a match to TRBD2. V lost 4 bases and J lost 4; bases outside the gene matches: 10. Per the germline V gene, CDR1 is SGDLS and CDR2 is YYNGEE. This CDR3 has 16 amino acids. Written as DNA, the CDR3 is TGTGCCAGCAGCTACTTTAGCGGGAAACCTTACAATGAGCAGTTCTTC. Its protein is CASSYFSGKPYNEQFF.

The V gene is TRBV18, the J gene TRBJ1-3; D ambiguous. Deletions cut 4 bases from V and 2 bases from J, with 12 bases between. Germline assignment: CDR1 KGHSH and CDR2 LQKENI. This CDR3 is built from 15 residues. The CDR3 region is CASSLELGPGNTIYF. In DNA form, the CDR3 reads TGTGCCAGCTCACTGGAACTAGGACCTGGAAACACCATATATTTT.

V gene TRBV19 combines with J gene TRBJ1-5, with TRBD1 as a possible D gene (6 bases). Trimming removed 7 bases from V and 7 bases from J, with 20 bases in between. The CDR3 has 15 amino acids. Germline values: CDR1 LNHDA, CDR2 SQIVND (reference sequence). The CDR3 spells CASTSLQGLRQPQHF. In DNA, the CDR3 is TGTGCCAGTACTAGCCTACAGGGTCTAAGGCAGCCCCAGCATTTT.

The chain combines TRBV7-3 with TRBJ2-3; possibly TRBD2 for D (5 bases). The germline V gene encodes CDR1 SGHTA and CDR2 FQGTGA. The ends were cut back, 5 bases at V and 4 bases at J, with 13 bases in the middle. This CDR3 has 14 amino acids. CDR3 amino acids: CASSPSQMADTQYF. Here the CDR3 DNA reads TGTGCCAGCAGCCCTAGCCAAATGGCAGATACGCAGTATTTT. Drawing the rest from reference TRBV7-3 and TRBJ2-3, the complete variable domain is GAGVSQTPSNKVTEKGKYVELRCDPISGHTALYWYRQSLGQGPEFLIYFQGTGAADDSGLPNDRFFAVRPEGSVSTLKIQRTERGDSAVYLCASSPSQMADTQYFGPGTRLTVL.

The J gene is TRBJ2-4, the V gene TRBV10-3; D is possibly TRBD1 (6 bases). This CDR3 comprises 15 residues. Germline lookup yields CDR1 ENHRY and CDR2 SYGVKD. V dropped 10 bases and J dropped 0 bases, with 16 bases sitting between them. Here the CDR3 reads CATEQGPAAKNIQYF. In DNA, the CDR3 is TGTGCCACCGAACAGGGACCCGCAGCCAAAAACATTCAGTACTTC.

V is TRBV27 and J is TRBJ1-2, with 10 bases matching TRBD1. Germline V gene lookup returns CDR1 MNHEY and CDR2 SMNVEV (reference sequence). The V and J ends lost 6 bases and 2 bases, in that order; junction bases with no gene match: 3. The CDR3 length is 14 residues. CDR3 in DNA: TGTGCCAGCAGGCGACAGGGGGCAAACTATGGCTACACCTTC. Its protein is CASRRQGANYGYTF.

The chain has TRBV27 and TRBJ1-5; the D gene is possibly TRBD1 (6 bases). V lost 5 bases to trimming and J lost 7 bases, with 18 bases between them. This CDR3 has 15 residues. The germline gives CDR1 MNHEY, CDR2 SMNVEV (reference sequence). CDR3 in DNA: TGTGCCAGCAGTCCCCGATGGGGGCGGGAGCAGCCCCAGCATTTT. Protein product: CASSPRWGREQPQHF.

V gene TRBV7-2 combines with J gene TRBJ2-7; no reliable D call. With 0 bases removed from V and 6 bases from J, the gap between germline ends came to 12 bases. The V gene's germline CDR1 is SGHTA and CDR2 FQGNSA. The length of the CDR3 is 14 residues. The CDR3 nucleotides read TGTGCCAGCAGCTTAGCCACGGTGAGTGGCGAGCAGTACTTC. Amino acid sequence: CASSLATVSGEQYF.

This clone was seen only a few times. The chain joins TRBV6-1 to TRBJ1-5; D unresolved. The CDR3 sequence is 15 residues long. The germline gives CDR1 MNHNS, CDR2 SASEGT. Between the trimmed V and J ends, which lost 7 bases and 0 bases, there was a span of 13 bases. DNA of the CDR3: TGTGCCAGCACCCTAGAGGGTTATAGCAATCAGCCCCAGCATTTT. Encoded protein: CASTLEGYSNQPQHF.

The chain couples TRBV4-3 to TRBJ2-4, with TRBD2 matching 13 bases. Looked up from germline, CDR1 is LGHNA and CDR2 is YSLEER. The length of the CDR3 is 16 residues. J gave up 4 bases and V 4 bases, and 4 bases lay outside the gene matches. CDR3 in amino acids: CASSLRLAGGKNIQYF. In DNA form, the CDR3 reads TGCGCCAGCAGCCTACGACTAGCGGGGGGTAAAAACATTCAGTACTTC.

V gene TRBV6-1 combines with J gene TRBJ1-2, with TRBD1 matching 8 bases. J lost 7 bases, V lost 7 bases, and 11 bases had no gene match. The germline CDR1 and CDR2 sequences are MNHNS and SASEGT. The CDR3 covers 14 residues. The CDR3 DNA reads TGTGCCAGCATCGACAACAGGGGGAAGGGTGGCTACACCTTC. Encoded protein: CASIDNRGKGGYTF.

This chain uses TRBV7-3 with TRBJ2-1; 7 nucleotides match TRBD2. The CDR3 covers 14 residues. The germline V gene encodes CDR1 SGHTA and CDR2 FQGTGA. The junction had 8 bases not matched to a gene; V was cut back by 8 bases and J by 4 bases. The CDR3 nucleotides are TGTGCCAGCGGCCAAGGCGGGAGTTACAATGAGCAGTTCTTC. Amino acids: CASGQGGSYNEQFF.

V gene TRBV30 combines with J gene TRBJ1-5; a weak D match, TRBD1 (5 bases). V shed 2 bases and J shed 3 bases, with 11 bases lying between them. Germline V gene data show CDR1 as GTSNPN and CDR2 as SVGIG (reference sequence). The CDR3 runs to 14 residues. This CDR3 is CAWSTTTVNQPQHF. The CDR3 coding sequence is TGTGCCTGGAGTACTACGACAGTCAATCAGCCCCAGCATTTT.

This chain connects TRBV9 to TRBJ2-5; TRBD2 agrees at 9 bases. Germline lookup yields CDR1 SGDLS and CDR2 YYNGEE. The V gene end was trimmed by 1 base and the J gene end by 4 bases; junction bases not matched to a gene: 8. The CDR3 totals 16 residues. The CDR3 reads CASSVSGRGGGETQYF. The CDR3 region has the DNA TGTGCCAGCAGCGTATCCGGGCGGGGGGGCGGAGAGACCCAGTACTTC.

The J gene is TRBJ2-5, the V gene TRBV5-1; TRBD2 aligns across 12 bases. Germline trimming cut 3 bases from V and 3 bases from J; bases unmatched to any gene: 9. Germline-derived CDR1 and CDR2 are SGHRS and YFSETQ. CDR3 length equals 17 residues. The DNA for the CDR3 is TGCGCCAGCAGCTCGATGGCTAGCGGGAGGGAAAAAGAGACCCAGTACTTC. This codes for CASSSMASGREKETQYF.

This chain's CDR3 is CASSSTGVRYEQYF. The CDR3 DNA reads as TGTGCCAGCAGCTCGACAGGGGTTCGGTACGAGCAGTACTTC. This chain connects TRBV28 to TRBJ2-7; TRBD1 aligns across 8 bases. V shed 6 bases, J shed 4 bases, and the junction held 8 bases outside the gene matches. The germline gives CDR1 MDHEN, CDR2 SYDVKM. This CDR3 region has 14 residues.

The chain links TRBV6-1 to TRBJ1-2; 7 positions match TRBD1. Germline-derived CDR1 and CDR2 are MNHNS and SASEGT. The V gene end was trimmed by 5 bases and the J gene end by 3 bases; junction bases not matched to a gene: 9. The CDR3 is made up of 15 amino acids. CDR3 amino acids: CASSSRQGTHYGYTF. For the CDR3, the DNA is TGTGCCAGCAGTTCCCGACAGGGAACCCACTATGGCTACACCTTC.

The V and J genes are TRBV19 and TRBJ1-6, with D uncertain. CDR1 and CDR2 from the germline V gene are LNHDA and SQIVND (reference sequence). V shed 3 bases and J shed 5 bases, with 8 bases lying between them. This CDR3 is 14 amino acids long. CDR3 residues: CASSMVHDNSPLHF. CDR3 DNA: TGTGCCAGTAGTATGGTACATGATAATTCACCCCTCCACTTT.

This rearrangement joins TRBV27 to TRBJ1-5, with D perhaps matching TRBD1 (5 bases). Germline V gene data show CDR1 as MNHEY and CDR2 as SMNVEV (reference sequence). Between the trimmed V and J ends, which lost 3 bases and 0 bases, there was a span of 12 bases. This CDR3 contains 16 residues. The CDR3 DNA reads TGTGCCAGCAGTTTCAGCGGGGGGGGTAGCAATCAGCCCCAGCATTTT. Translation: CASSFSGGGSNQPQHF.

CDR3 DNA sequence: TGCGCCAGCAGTGAGGCGGGACAGGGGAGCTCTAATGAAAAACTGTTTTTT. This codes for CASSEAGQGSSNEKLFF. The chain is built from TRBV10-2 and TRBJ1-4, with 10 bases fitting TRBD1. J lost 3 bases, V lost 2 bases, and 6 bases had no gene match. The CDR3 has 17 residues. Germline CDR1 and CDR2: WSHSY and SAAADI.

The chain employs TRBV11-2 and TRBJ2-7; D possibly corresponds to TRBD1 (5 bases). V lost 1 base and J 3 bases, leaving 10 bases between the germline ends. The CDR3 is 14 amino acids. The germline V gene has CDR1 SGHAT and CDR2 FQNNGV. CDR3 residues: CASSLVDKRYEQYF. The CDR3 DNA sequence: TGTGCCAGCAGCTTAGTGGACAAGCGCTACGAGCAGTACTTC.